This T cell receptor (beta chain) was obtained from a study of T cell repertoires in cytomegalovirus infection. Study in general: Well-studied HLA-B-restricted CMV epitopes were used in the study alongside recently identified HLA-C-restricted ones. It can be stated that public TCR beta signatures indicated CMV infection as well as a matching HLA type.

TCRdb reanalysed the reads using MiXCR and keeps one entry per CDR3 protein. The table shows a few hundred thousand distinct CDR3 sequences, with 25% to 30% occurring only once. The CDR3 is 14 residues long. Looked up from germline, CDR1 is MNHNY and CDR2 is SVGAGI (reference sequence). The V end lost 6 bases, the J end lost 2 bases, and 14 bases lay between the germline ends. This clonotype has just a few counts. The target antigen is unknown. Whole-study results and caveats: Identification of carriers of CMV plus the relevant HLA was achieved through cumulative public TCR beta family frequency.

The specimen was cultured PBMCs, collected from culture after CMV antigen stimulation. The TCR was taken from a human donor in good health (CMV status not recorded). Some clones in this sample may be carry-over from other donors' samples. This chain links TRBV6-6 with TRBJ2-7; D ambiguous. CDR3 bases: TGTGCCAGCAGCCCGTCGGACCAGACCTACGAGCAGTACTTC. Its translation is CASSPSDQTYEQYF.